The 26 T cell receptor beta chains below come from one sample, sequenced in a study of STAT3 mutations in large granular lymphocyte leukemia. These receptors lack a known antigen. Study-wide results and caveats: At least one immunodominant TCR beta clonotype appeared in every T-cell large granular lymphocyte leukemia patient.

Sequencing was performed with immunoSEQ multiplex PCR; in TCRdb, only in-frame clones are kept and a portion is missing. Among several thousand clones, around 91% were seen once, and the ten largest hold over 35%. Sequencing was carried out using peripheral blood mononuclear cells. The source is a man aged 50-60 years with T-cell large granular lymphocyte leukemia. Some clones in this sample may be carry-over from other donors' samples.

The chain has TRBV4-3 and TRBJ2-1; D is uncertain. The CDR3 contains 16 residues. V was trimmed by 0 bases and J by 6 bases, leaving 15 bases between them. Germline V gene sequence: CDR1 LGHNA, CDR2 YSLEER. CDR3 DNA sequence: TGCGCCAGCAGCCAAGATGGTATAAGAACCCTCAATGAGCAGTTCTTC. Amino acids: CASSQDGIRTLNEQFF.

The rearrangement uses TRBV11-2 and TRBJ2-5, with 7 bases that match TRBD2. Germline CDR1 reads SGHAT; CDR2 reads FQNNGV. V was pared by 1 base and J by 0 bases, with 5 bases of the junction left unmatched. This CDR3 is 16 amino acids long. CDR3 protein: CASSLGLAAYQETQYF. CDR3 nucleotides: TGTGCCAGCAGCTTAGGTCTAGCGGCGTACCAAGAGACCCAGTACTTC.

The chain carries TRBV5-4 and TRBJ1-1; D unclear. CDR3 length: 12 residues. Germline loops: CDR1 SGHNT, CDR2 YYREEE (reference sequence). V was clipped by 1 base and J by 7 bases, with 8 bases between them. The CDR3 is CASSLRAREAFF. The DNA for the CDR3 is TGTGCCAGCAGCTTGCGGGCACGTGAAGCTTTCTTT.

The gene calls are TRBV29-1 and TRBJ2-5; tentatively, D is TRBD2 (6 bases). Germline assignment: CDR1 SQVTM and CDR2 ANQGSEA. The V end was cut by 1 base, the J end by 4 bases, with 13 bases between. The CDR3 has 14 amino acids. CDR3: CSVEAAGSTETQYF. The CDR3 DNA reads TGCAGCGTTGAAGCGGCCGGGAGTACAGAGACCCAGTACTTC.

The chain uses TRBV28 and TRBJ2-7; D tentatively fits TRBD1 or TRBD2 (6 bases each). The CDR3 extends over 15 amino acids. Trimming took off 6 bases at V and 3 bases at J, with 18 bases between the two ends. Germline assignment: CDR1 MDHEN and CDR2 SYDVKM. CDR3 sequence (DNA): TGTGCCAGCAGACCCTTTGAGGGGGGCCTCTACGAGCAGTACTTC. It specifies CASRPFEGGLYEQYF. Full variable domain (rest looked up from reference TRBV28 and TRBJ2-7): DVKVTQSSRYLVKRTGEKVFLECVQDMDHENMFWYRQDPGLGLRLIYFSYDVKMKEKGDIPEGYSVSREKKERFSLILESASTNQTSMYLCASRPFEGGLYEQYFGPGTRLTVT.

In DNA form, the CDR3 reads TGTGCCAGCTCACCACGGCCCCCTGGAGAGGCTCGTACTGGAAACACCATATATTTT. As protein: CASSPRPPGEARTGNTIYF. V gene TRBV18 combines with J gene TRBJ1-3; D unclear. CDR1 is KGHSH and CDR2 is LQKENI in the germline V gene. This CDR3 spans 19 amino acids. Deletions cut 1 base from V and 2 bases from J, with 21 bases between.

The rearrangement links TRBV4-1 to TRBJ2-5; D ambiguous. Trimming pared 4 bases from V and 0 bases from J, leaving 3 bases between. Germline V lookup: CDR1 MGHRA, CDR2 YSYEKL. This CDR3 region has 12 residues. The CDR3 region has the DNA TGCGCCAGCAGCCGGAACCAAGAGACCCAGTACTTC. This gives the protein CASSRNQETQYF.

This clone was detected only once. The chain combines TRBV29-1 with TRBJ2-7; 8 bases are shared with TRBD1. The CDR3 extends over 14 amino acids. Germline assignment: CDR1 SQVTM and CDR2 ANQGSEA. Trimming took 3 bases from V and 2 from J; bases not matched to a gene: 6. The CDR3 nucleotides read TGCAGCGTTGAGGTGGGACAGGAAGCCTACGAGCAGTACTTC. It translates to CSVEVGQEAYEQYF.

This clone was counted once. This chain joins TRBV20-1 and TRBJ1-2; D is unresolved. V shed 6 bases and J shed 1 base, with 6 bases lying between them. This CDR3 has 11 residues. Looked up from germline, CDR1 is DFQATT and CDR2 is SNEGSKA (reference sequence). The CDR3: CSAFINYGYTF. For the CDR3, the DNA is TGCAGTGCCTTCATTAACTATGGCTACACCTTC.

The chain carries TRBV28 and TRBJ2-5; no reliable D call. The CDR3 extends over 12 amino acids. The V end lost 4 bases, the J end lost 5 bases, and 8 bases lay between the germline ends. CDR1 and CDR2 (germline): MDHEN, SYDVKM. The CDR3 loop reads CASSSTMETQYF. Here the CDR3 DNA reads TGTGCCAGCAGTTCTACAATGGAGACCCAGTACTTC.

In DNA form, the CDR3 reads TGTGCCAGCAGCTTCGGGACAGGCAATCAGCCCCAGCATTTT. Protein sequence: CASSFGTGNQPQHF. This rearrangement joins TRBV7-9 to TRBJ1-5; 7 bases line up with TRBD1. V shed 3 bases and J 2 bases; nucleotides not matched to a gene: 1. This CDR3 has 14 amino acids. CDR1 and CDR2 (germline): SEHNR, FQNEAQ (reference sequence).

This chain uses TRBV7-2 with TRBJ2-7; no firm D call. The germline CDR1 and CDR2 sequences are SGHTA and FQGNSA. CDR3 size: 11 residues. V dropped 4 bases and J dropped 4 bases, with 5 bases sitting between them. The DNA of the CDR3 is TGTGCCAGCAGCTCGAATTACGAGCAGTACTTC. It yields the protein CASSSNYEQYF.

V is TRBV30 and J is TRBJ2-1; TRBD2 is a possible D gene (7 bases). V was trimmed by 2 bases and J by 6 bases, leaving 14 bases between them. Germline loops: CDR1 GTSNPN, CDR2 SVGIG (reference sequence). CDR3 size: 14 residues. CDR3 DNA: TGTGCCTGGAGTCCGGGGGGCCCCCCCAATGAGCAGTTCTTC. This codes for CAWSPGGPPNEQFF.

The genes are TRBV5-6 and TRBJ2-7; TRBD1 matches at 9 bases. The germline CDR1 and CDR2 sequences are SGHDT and YYEEEE. This CDR3 spans 14 amino acids. J gave up 4 bases and V 3 bases, and 5 bases lay outside the gene matches. The CDR3 reads CASSSDRGLYEQYF. The CDR3 coding sequence is TGTGCCAGCAGCTCCGACAGGGGGTTGTACGAGCAGTACTTC.

The chain couples TRBV5-4 to TRBJ2-7; TRBD1 agrees at 12 bases. CDR1 and CDR2 (germline): SGHNT, YYREEE (reference sequence). The CDR3 is 15 residues long. Trimming removed 4 bases from V and 5 bases from J; junction bases left unmatched: 7. The CDR3: CASSPGTGGGDEQYF. CDR3 nucleotides: TGTGCCAGCAGCCCCGGGACAGGGGGCGGGGACGAGCAGTACTTC.

The chain carries TRBV18 and TRBJ1-4; the D gene is possibly TRBD1 (5 bases). The CDR3 runs 16 residues. The ends were cut back, 2 bases at V and 3 bases at J, with 13 bases in the middle. Germline CDR1 and CDR2: KGHSH and LQKENI. CDR3 coding DNA: TGTGCCAGCTCACCAGATTTGGGGGTCTCTAATGAAAAACTGTTTTTT. Translation: CASSPDLGVSNEKLFF.

The chain joins TRBV29-1 to TRBJ1-1; no clear D. Between the trimmed V and J ends, which lost 7 bases and 10 bases, there was a span of 7 bases. Germline assignment: CDR1 SQVTM and CDR2 ANQGSEA. This CDR3 has 8 amino acids. This CDR3 is CSATGAFF. The CDR3 bases are TGCAGCGCCACGGGAGCTTTCTTT.

The rearrangement links TRBV19 to TRBJ2-7; D is possibly TRBD2 (6 bases). Germline assignment: CDR1 LNHDA and CDR2 SQIVND (reference sequence). Trimming cost V 10 bases and J 6 bases, with 16 bases left between them. There are 12 residues in the CDR3. The CDR3 DNA reads TGTGCCACCTCCCCGACTAGTGGCGAGCAGTACTTC. This encodes CATSPTSGEQYF.

The chain recombines TRBV28 with TRBJ2-2; D ambiguous. In germline, CDR1 is MDHEN, CDR2 SYDVKM. The CDR3 consists of 13 residues. V was pared by 6 bases and J by 0 bases, with 5 bases between. The CDR3, as DNA: TGTGCCAGCAGGGTCACGAACACCGGGGAGCTGTTTTTT. It is translated as CASRVTNTGELFF.

In its sample, this clone was seen once. The V call is TRBV5-1, the J call TRBJ1-6, with D possibly being TRBD1 (5 bases). CDR1 and CDR2 from the germline V gene are SGHRS and YFSETQ. V lost 6 bases and J 5 bases, leaving 12 bases between the germline ends. This CDR3 has 14 residues. This CDR3 is CASKGGADNSPLHF. In DNA, the CDR3 is TGCGCCAGCAAGGGAGGGGCGGATAATTCACCCCTCCACTTT.

A single count supports this clone. The chain recombines TRBV6-5 with TRBJ2-3; 13 positions match TRBD2. Germline V CDR1 and CDR2: MNHEY, SVGAGI. The CDR3 runs to 15 residues. With V trimmed by 2 bases and J by 4 bases, 0 bases remained unmatched. In DNA, the CDR3 is TGTGCCAGCAGTTACGGGACTAGCGGGGCAGATACGCAGTATTTT. Translation gives CASSYGTSGADTQYF.

The J gene is TRBJ1-5, the V gene TRBV30; D is unresolved. CDR1 is GTSNPN and CDR2 is SVGIG in the germline V gene (reference sequence). The ends were cut back, 0 bases at V and 2 bases at J, with 11 bases in the middle. The CDR3 sequence is 15 residues long. In DNA, the CDR3 is TGTGCCTGGAGTGTAAACGGACTGGGCAATCAGCCCCAGCATTTT. Residues: CAWSVNGLGNQPQHF.

The chain links TRBV19 to TRBJ2-7, with D perhaps matching TRBD2 (6 bases). The V end lost 2 bases, the J end lost 4 bases, and 15 bases lay between the germline ends. The germline gives CDR1 LNHDA, CDR2 SQIVND (reference sequence). The CDR3 length is 15 residues. CDR3 sequence (DNA): TGTGCCAGTAGTATACTCCTCGGGAGCAGATACGAGCAGTACTTC. It encodes CASSILLGSRYEQYF. The full variable domain, completed using reference TRBV19 and TRBJ2-7, is DGGITQSPKYLFRKEGQNVTLSCEQNLNHDAMYWYRQDPGQGLRLIYYSQIVNDFQKGDIAEGYSVSREKKESFPLTVTSAQKNPTAFYLCASSILLGSRYEQYFGPGTRLTVT.

The count of this clone is one. This chain uses TRBV7-2 with TRBJ1-4; D may be TRBD1 (6 bases). The CDR3 has 13 amino acids. V lost 7 bases, J lost 5 bases, and 11 bases lay in between. The V gene's germline CDR1 is SGHTA and CDR2 FQGNSA. CDR3 nucleotides: TGTGCCAGCAACAGGGACCTCAATGAAAAACTGTTTTTT. Protein sequence: CASNRDLNEKLFF.

The chain combines TRBV7-9 with TRBJ2-7, with D perhaps matching TRBD1 (6 bases). Trimming pared 10 bases from V and 6 bases from J, leaving 16 bases between. This CDR3 comprises 12 residues. Germline V gene lookup returns CDR1 SEHNR and CDR2 FQNEAQ (reference sequence). The CDR3: CATAIQGREQYF. CDR3 DNA: TGTGCCACCGCGATACAGGGTCGCGAGCAGTACTTC.

CDR3: CASSFSTGVNEQFF. The CDR3 bases are TGTGCCAGCAGCTTTAGTACGGGGGTCAATGAGCAGTTCTTC. The chain is built from TRBV7-8 and TRBJ2-1, with D possibly matching TRBD2 (6 bases). The germline gives CDR1 SGHVS, CDR2 FQNEAQ. V dropped 3 bases and J dropped 6 bases, with 12 bases sitting between them. The CDR3 is 14 residues long. The variable domain in full, with the rest retrieved from reference TRBV7-8 and TRBJ2-1, is GAGVSQSPRYKVAKRGQDVALRCDPISGHVSLFWYQQALGQGPEFLTYFQNEAQLDKSGLPSDRFFAERPEGSVSTLKIQRTQQEDSAVYLCASSFSTGVNEQFFGPGTRLTVL.